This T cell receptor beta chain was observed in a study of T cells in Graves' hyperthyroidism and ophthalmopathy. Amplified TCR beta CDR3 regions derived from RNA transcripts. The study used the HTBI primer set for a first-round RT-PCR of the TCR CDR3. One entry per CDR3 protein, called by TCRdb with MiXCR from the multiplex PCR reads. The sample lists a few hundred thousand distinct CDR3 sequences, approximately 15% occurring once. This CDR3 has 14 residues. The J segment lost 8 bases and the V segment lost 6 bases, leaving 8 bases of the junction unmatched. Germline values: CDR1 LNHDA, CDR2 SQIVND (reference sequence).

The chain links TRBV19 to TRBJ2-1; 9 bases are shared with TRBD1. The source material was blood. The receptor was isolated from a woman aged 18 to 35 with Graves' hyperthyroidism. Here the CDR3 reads CASRPGQGIDEQFF. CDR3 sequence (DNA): TGTGCCAGTAGGCCGGGACAGGGTATCGATGAGCAGTTCTTC. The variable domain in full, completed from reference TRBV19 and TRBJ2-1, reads DGGITQSPKYLFRKEGQNVTLSCEQNLNHDAMYWYRQDPGQGLRLIYYSQIVNDFQKGDIAEGYSVSREKKESFPLTVTSAQKNPTAFYLCASRPGQGIDEQFFGPGTRLTVL.